Listed below are T cell receptor beta chains from one sample, sequenced in a study of blood T cell repertoires in COVID-19. Libraries were prepared by immunoSEQ multiplex PCR; TCRdb keeps only in-frame clonotypes and omits some of them. The repertoire holds about 230,000 clones, with 70% to 90% as singletons. Sequenced: peripheral blood. Receptors were obtained from a woman aged 70-85 years with active or convalescent COVID-19. The CDR3 runs from the conserved cysteine through the conserved F or W. D genes are given only for firm matches. Clone size is given for some rows only: seen once, a few or many times, or a class if the clone is expanded.

>14|TRBV27|TRBJ1-2|.|TRBD1
TGTGCCAGCAGTTCCCTCACAGGGGGCTATGGCTACACCTTC
CASSSLTGGYGYTF
>13|TRBV5-1|TRBJ2-7|.|.
TGCGCCAGCAGCCACCCCCTATCCTACGAGCAGTACTTC
CASSHPLSYEQYF
>16|TRBV5-8|TRBJ2-1|.|TRBD2
TGTGCCAGCAGCTTGGGTGCTAGCGGAATCTACAATGAGCAGTTCTTC
CASSLGASGIYNEQFF
>13|TRBV7-2|TRBJ2-5|.|TRBD1
TGTGCCAGCAGCCCGGGACAGGAAGAGACCCAGTACTTC
CASSPGQEETQYF
>17|TRBV19|TRBJ1-5|.|TRBD1
TGTGCCAGTAGTCTAAGAGTTAGGGACAGGCACAATCAGCCCCAGCATTTT
CASSLRVRDRHNQPQHF
>12|TRBV28|TRBJ1-6|.|TRBD1
TGTGCCAGTAACAGGGGGGAGTCACCCCTCCACTTT
CASNRGESPLHF
>18|TRBV7-6|TRBJ2-1|.|.
TGTGCCAGCAGCCCCCGAACCCCGGACTCGAGCTCCTACAATGAGCAGTTCTTC
CASSPRTPDSSSYNEQFF
>16|TRBV5-6|TRBJ2-1|.|TRBD2
TGTGCCAGCAGCTGGGCCAGCGGGAGGGCCCGGAATGAGCAGTTCTTC
CASSWASGRARNEQFF
>14|TRBV9|TRBJ1-4|.|.
TGTGCCAGCAGCCTGACGACACGTAATGAAAAACTGTTTTTT
CASSLTTRNEKLFF
>19|TRBV4-3|TRBJ1-6|.|.
TGCGCCAGCAGCCAAGAGGGAGGTCCGGGGGGCAGGGGTAATTCACCCCTCCACTTT
CASSQEGGPGGRGNSPLHF
>19|TRBV5-1|TRBJ1-6|.|TRBD1
TGCGCCAGCAGCTTTTGGACAGGGGTTGCATTGGATTCCTATTCACCCCTCCACTTT
CASSFWTGVALDSYSPLHF
>14|TRBV12-5|TRBJ2-7|.|TRBD1
TGTGCTAGTGGTTCCGGACAGGGGAAATACGAGCAGTACTTC
CASGSGQGKYEQYF
>14|TRBV9|TRBJ2-2|.|.
TGTGCCAGCAGCGTAGCTGACGATGGGCCGGAGCTGTTTTTT
CASSVADDGPELFF
>13|TRBV10-3|TRBJ2-7|.|.
TGTGCCATCAGTGAGTTTCAGACCTACGAGCAGTACTTC
CAISEFQTYEQYF
>13|TRBV3-1/TRBV3-2|TRBJ1-3|.|.
TGTGCCAGCAGTCCGAGCTCTGGAAACACCATATATTTT
CASSPSSGNTIYF
>19|TRBV7-9|TRBJ2-7|.|.
TGTGCCAGCATACAAGCCCCCCTACGGTGGGCTCGTAATTCCTACGAGCAGTACTTC
CASIQAPLRWARNSYEQYF
>14|TRBV28|TRBJ1-3|once|.
TGTGCCAGCAAAGAGGGAGTTCAGGGAAACACCATATATTTT
CASKEGVQGNTIYF
>18|TRBV7-8|TRBJ1-1|.|TRBD1
TGTGCCAGCAGCTTCGTGACCGGACAGGCTTTATCGGGAACTGAAGCTTTCTTT
CASSFVTGQALSGTEAFF
>14|TRBV5-1|TRBJ2-7|.|.
TGCGCCAGCAGCTTGGAACCAGGGAACTACGAGCAGTACTTC
CASSLEPGNYEQYF
>14|TRBV4-3|TRBJ2-7|once|.
TGCGCCAGCAGCCCGACAGTGGGGTCCTACGAGCAGTACTTC
CASSPTVGSYEQYF
>14|TRBV4-3|TRBJ2-1|once|TRBD1
TGCGCCAGCAGCCAAGGGGACAGGGACAATGAGCAGTTCTTC
CASSQGDRDNEQFF
>14|TRBV5-1|TRBJ1-5|once|.
TGCGCCAGCAGAGCCGAGGGGGGCAATCAGCCCCAGCATTTT
CASRAEGGNQPQHF
>15|TRBV3-1/TRBV3-2|TRBJ1-3|many|.
TGTGCCAGCAGCCCCCCAGGGGCATTTGGAAACACCATATATTTT
CASSPPGAFGNTIYF
>12|TRBV3-1/TRBV3-2|TRBJ1-4|.|.
TGTGCCAGCAGCCAATCCGGGTCCGAACTGTTTTTT
CASSQSGSELFF
>15|TRBV29-1|TRBJ2-1|once|TRBD2
TGCAGCGTTGAGTTCGGACTAGTTGGTCGGAATGAGCAGTTCTTC
CSVEFGLVGRNEQFF
>15|TRBV5-1|TRBJ2-7|.|TRBD1
TGCGCCAGCAGCTTCGGGGACAGGGGAGCCTACGAGCAGTACTTC
CASSFGDRGAYEQYF
>14|TRBV28|TRBJ1-5|.|.
TGTGCCAGCAGTTTGAAGGGGTGGAATCAGCCCCAGCATTTT
CASSLKGWNQPQHF
>15|TRBV7-2|TRBJ1-5|once|.
TGTGCCAGCAGCTTTGGACAATTCAGCAATCAGCCCCAGCATTTT
CASSFGQFSNQPQHF
>13|TRBV30|TRBJ1-1|.|.
TGTGCCTGGAATCGAGTCCTGAACACTGAAGCTTTCTTT
CAWNRVLNTEAFF
>13|TRBV5-1|TRBJ1-4|.|.
TGCGCCAGCAGCTTAGGATCCGTTGAGGAACTGTTTTTT
CASSLGSVEELFF
>18|TRBV4-3|TRBJ1-1|.|.
TGCGCCAGCAGCCAAGAGTGGGGCAGCCTCTTCACGAGGACTGAAGCTTTCTTT
CASSQEWGSLFTRTEAFF
>14|TRBV5-1|TRBJ2-5|once|.
TGCGCCAGCAGCCTAGGGCGGGGTTTGGAGACCCAGTACTTC
CASSLGRGLETQYF
>13|TRBV7-9|TRBJ1-1|many|.
TGTGCCAGCAGCTTCCAGGGGAACACTGAAGCTTTCTTT
CASSFQGNTEAFF
>14|TRBV5-1|TRBJ2-1|.|TRBD2
TGCGCCAGCAGCGCGGGGGGATCGTACAATGAGCAGTTCTTC
CASSAGGSYNEQFF
>14|TRBV29-1|TRBJ2-3|.|TRBD1
TGCAGCGTCAATGCACAGGGGGCTACAGATACGCAGTATTTT
CSVNAQGATDTQYF
>17|TRBV7-3|TRBJ2-1|.|TRBD1
TGTGCCAGCAGCTTAACGACCGGGACAGGGAAGCAAAATGAGCAGTTCTTC
CASSLTTGTGKQNEQFF
>16|TRBV24-1|TRBJ2-3|.|.
TGTGCCACCAGTGACAGCAGGGTAGCCTCCACAGATACGCAGTATTTT
CATSDSRVASTDTQYF
>13|TRBV29-1|TRBJ1-2|.|.
TGCAGCGCCTCGACTGAGTCTAACTATGGCTACACCTTC
CSASTESNYGYTF
>14|TRBV6-5|TRBJ1-5|.|TRBD1
TGTGCCAGCAGTCCGATGACAGGGATCTTTATTCAGCATTTT
CASSPMTGIFIQHF
>20|TRBV2|TRBJ2-5|.|TRBD2
TGTGCCAGCAGTGAAGCGGGAGGACTCAGACTAGCGGGGGGGCAAGAGACCCAGTACTTC
CASSEAGGLRLAGGQETQYF
>16|TRBV23-1|TRBJ1-6|.|TRBD1
TGCGCCAGCCTGGGGACAGAAAATTATTATAATTCACCCCTCCACTTT
CASLGTENYYNSPLHF
>14|TRBV11-2|TRBJ2-1|.|TRBD2
TGTGCCAGCAGCTTAGGTCGGGAGGCAAATGAGCAGTTCTTC
CASSLGREANEQFF
>16|TRBV6-5|TRBJ2-3|.|TRBD1
TGTGCCAGCAGTTACGGACAGGGGAGTAGCACAGATACGCAGTATTTT
CASSYGQGSSTDTQYF
>14|TRBV29-1|TRBJ2-7|.|TRBD1
TGCAGCGTTGCCCGGACGACAGGGGTCTACGAGCAGTACTTC
CSVARTTGVYEQYF
>11|TRBV4-1|TRBJ1-2|few|.
TGCGCCAGCAGCCAACACGGGAGCTACACCTTC
CASSQHGSYTF
>14|TRBV5-6|TRBJ2-7|.|TRBD1
TGTGCCAGCAGCTTTCCCGGACAGGGCTACGAGCAGTACTTC
CASSFPGQGYEQYF
>15|TRBV5-1|TRBJ1-5|.|TRBD1
TGCGCCAGCAGCTTGGGGACAGGGTGGAATCAGCCCCAGCATTTT
CASSLGTGWNQPQHF
>14|TRBV10-3|TRBJ2-1|once|.
TGTGCCATCAGTGAGTCAGGCGGAGAAGTTGAGCAGTTCTTC
CAISESGGEVEQFF
>15|TRBV30|TRBJ1-4|.|TRBD1
TGTGCCTGGAGTGTAATCGGAACAGGGGATGAAAAACTGTTTTTT
CAWSVIGTGDEKLFF
>17|TRBV6-2/TRBV6-3|TRBJ2-4|.|TRBD1
TGTGCCAGCAGTTACTTCGCGGGACAGGCCGTATGGGACATTCAGTACTTC
CASSYFAGQAVWDIQYF
>15|TRBV28|TRBJ1-4|.|TRBD1
TGTGCCAGCAGTCCGGGGACAGGGGGCAATGAAAAACTGTTTTTT
CASSPGTGGNEKLFF
>15|TRBV30|TRBJ2-3|.|TRBD2
TGTGCCTGGAGTGAAGGAAGCGGGGGGGCAGATACGCAGTATTTT
CAWSEGSGGADTQYF
>17|TRBV2|TRBJ2-7|.|.
TGTGCCAGCGCTAAGGGGGCCCTCGCGGGGCGCCCTTACGAGCAGTACTTC
CASAKGALAGRPYEQYF
>13|TRBV6-4|TRBJ2-1|.|.
TGTGCCAGCAGCGACGAGGTCCAACAAGAGCAGTTCTTC
CASSDEVQQEQFF
>14|TRBV10-3|TRBJ2-7|.|.
TGTGCCATCAGTACGCAACAGGTAAAATACGAGCAGTACTTC
CAISTQQVKYEQYF
>17|TRBV10-2|TRBJ2-7|.|TRBD2
TGCGCCAGCAGTGAGTTAAAGGGAGGCGGGAGGCCATACGAGCAGTACTTC
CASSELKGGGRPYEQYF
>14|TRBV10-2|TRBJ1-1|.|TRBD1
TGCGCCAGCGCCACAGGGGCGCGGATCACTGAAGCTTTCTTT
CASATGARITEAFF
>16|TRBV9|TRBJ1-3|.|TRBD1
TGTGCCAGCAGCGCGGGACAGGGTCTATCTGGAAACACCATATATTTT
CASSAGQGLSGNTIYF
>14|TRBV6-2/TRBV6-3|TRBJ2-1|.|TRBD1
TGTGCCAGCAGTTTGGGACACAGGGGCAATGAGCAGTTCTTC
CASSLGHRGNEQFF